The clone carrying this T cell receptor beta chain has a single count. Per the study methods: For nucleated cells, counts were estimated from reference gene primer amplification. TCRdb's copy holds only in-frame clones and misses some; the assay was immunoSEQ multiplex PCR. The V and J calls and clone size were taken over from that table, and D and trimming were inferred from the DNA. Among under 140,000 clones listed, roughly 87% were seen once. This record belongs to a study of blood T cell repertoires in COVID-19. For the study at large: T cells, B-cell-depleted T cells, or PBMCs provided the cDNA or gDNA that served as material.

The CDR3 consists of 15 residues. V was clipped by 2 bases and J by 6 bases, with 13 bases between them. The germline gives CDR1 SNHLY, CDR2 FYNNEI. The TCR originated in a human donor in a cohort sampled during active COVID-19. The rearrangement links TRBV2 to TRBJ1-4, with D tentatively TRBD1 (6 bases). Input material: peripheral blood. In DNA, the CDR3 is TGTGCCAGCAGTGAACTATCTGGGGGCGATGAAAAACTGTTTTTT. Translating it yields CASSELSGGDEKLFF. Full variable domain (outside the CDR3, taken from reference TRBV2 and TRBJ1-4): EPEVTQTPSHQVTQMGQEVILRCVPISNHLYFYWYRQILGQKVEFLVSFYNNEISEKSEIFDDQFSVERPDGSNFTLKIRSTKLEDSAMYFCASSELSGGDEKLFFGSGTQLSVL.